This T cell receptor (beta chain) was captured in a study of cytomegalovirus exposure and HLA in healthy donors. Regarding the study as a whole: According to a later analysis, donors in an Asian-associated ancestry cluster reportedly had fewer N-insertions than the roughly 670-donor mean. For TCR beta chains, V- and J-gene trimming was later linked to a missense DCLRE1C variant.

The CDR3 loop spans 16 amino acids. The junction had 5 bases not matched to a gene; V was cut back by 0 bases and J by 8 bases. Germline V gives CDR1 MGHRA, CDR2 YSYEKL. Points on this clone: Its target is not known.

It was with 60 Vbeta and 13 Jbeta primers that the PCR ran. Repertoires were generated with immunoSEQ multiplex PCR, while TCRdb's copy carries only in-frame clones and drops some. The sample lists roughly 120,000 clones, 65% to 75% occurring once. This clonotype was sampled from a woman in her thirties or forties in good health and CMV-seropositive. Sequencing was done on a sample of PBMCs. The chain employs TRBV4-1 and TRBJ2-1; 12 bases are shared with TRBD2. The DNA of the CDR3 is TGCGCCAGCAGCCAAGAGCTAGCGGGGGGGAGTGATGAGCAGTTCTTC. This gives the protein CASSQELAGGSDEQFF.